This T cell receptor beta chain was recovered during a study of Graves' ophthalmopathy and Graves' hyperthyroidism. The CDR3 extends over 14 amino acids. V was cut by 4 bases and J by 0 bases, with 8 bases left in between. This clonotype has a count of ten or more. A follow-up of 18 months without ophthalmopathy meant that hyperthyroidism was stable. Amplified material comprised TCR beta CDR3 regions derived from RNA transcripts. First-round RT-PCR with HTBI primers preceded a second-round multiplex PCR. TCRdb used MiXCR to reprocess the multiplex PCR reads, holding one entry per CDR3 protein. The top ten clones hold around 7% of a sample with a few hundred thousand distinct CDR3 sequences, just over 15% of them seen once.

This receptor was obtained from a woman aged 18-30 years with stable Graves' hyperthyroidism. V and J are TRBV12-3 or TRBV12-4 and TRBJ2-3; no clear D gene. The sequenced material came from peripheral blood. CDR3 in amino acids: CASSYGSSTDTQYF. In DNA form, the CDR3 reads TGTGCCAGCAGTTATGGTTCTAGCACAGATACGCAGTATTTT.